This T cell receptor beta chain was observed in a study of human T cells and chemical hapten exposure. Overall study findings and caveats: The study found that DPC sensitization did not change TCRs above 1 in 1000 frequency.

Sequencing started from total RNA isolated from unfractionated whole blood. In germline, CDR1 is SNHLY, CDR2 FYNNEI. CDR3 length equals 16 residues. V dropped 5 bases and J dropped 7; count of bases not matched to a gene: 13. A word on this clonotype: Its antigen is as yet unknown.

What the library attached to individual cDNA molecules were unique molecular identifiers. As originally analysed: Between about 20,000 and 690,600 TCRs appeared in each sample, and the median stood at 95,638. MiXCR, applied by TCRdb to the 5' RACE reads, yields one record per CDR3 protein. For this entry, the V and J calls and clone size follow TCRdb and not the study's own pipeline. The sample lists 100,000 to 120,000 distinct CDR3 sequences, 19% occurring once. The source is a human donor in good health. The J gene is TRBJ1-5, the V gene TRBV2; 8 nucleotides agree with TRBD1. DNA for the CDR3: TGTGCCAGCAGTTCGACAGGGGTTAGTTGGAAACAGCCCCAGCATTTT. Protein product: CASSSTGVSWKQPQHF.